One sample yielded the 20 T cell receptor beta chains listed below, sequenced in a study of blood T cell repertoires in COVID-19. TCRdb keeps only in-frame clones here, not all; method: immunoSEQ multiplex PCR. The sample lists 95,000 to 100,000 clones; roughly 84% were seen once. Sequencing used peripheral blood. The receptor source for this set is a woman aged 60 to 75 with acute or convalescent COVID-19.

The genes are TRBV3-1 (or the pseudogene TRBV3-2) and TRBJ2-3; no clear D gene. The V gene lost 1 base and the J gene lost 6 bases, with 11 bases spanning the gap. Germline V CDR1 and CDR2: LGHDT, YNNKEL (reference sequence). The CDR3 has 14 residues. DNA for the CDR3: TGTGCCAGCAGCCAAGGCCCTAGAATGGATACGCAGTATTTT. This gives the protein CASSQGPRMDTQYF.

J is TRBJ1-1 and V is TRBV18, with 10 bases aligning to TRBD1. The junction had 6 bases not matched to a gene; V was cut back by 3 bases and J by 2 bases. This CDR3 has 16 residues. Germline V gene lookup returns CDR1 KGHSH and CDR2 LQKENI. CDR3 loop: CASSPRDRGRNTEAFF. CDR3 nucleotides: TGTGCCAGCTCACCCCGGGACAGGGGTCGAAACACTGAAGCTTTCTTT. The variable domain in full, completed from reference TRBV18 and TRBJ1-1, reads NAGVMQNPRHLVRRRGQEARLRCSPMKGHSHVYWYRQLPEEGLKFMVYLQKENIIDESGMPKERFSAEFPKEGPSILRIQQVVRGDSAAYFCASSPRDRGRNTEAFFGQGTRLTVV.

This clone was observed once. CDR3 residues: CATSDPLETQYF. CDR3 DNA sequence: TGTGCCACCAGTGATCCCCTTGAGACCCAGTACTTC. The chain couples TRBV24-1 to TRBJ2-5; D call uncertain. V was pared by 3 bases and J by 5 bases, with 6 bases between. Germline values: CDR1 KGHDR, CDR2 SFDVKD. This CDR3 contains 12 residues.

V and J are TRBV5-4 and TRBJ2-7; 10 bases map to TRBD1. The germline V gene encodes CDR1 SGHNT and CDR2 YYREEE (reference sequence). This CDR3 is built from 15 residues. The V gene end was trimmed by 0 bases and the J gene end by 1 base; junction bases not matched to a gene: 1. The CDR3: CASSLGQGASYEQYF. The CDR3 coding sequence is TGTGCCAGCAGCTTGGGACAGGGGGCTTCCTACGAGCAGTACTTC.

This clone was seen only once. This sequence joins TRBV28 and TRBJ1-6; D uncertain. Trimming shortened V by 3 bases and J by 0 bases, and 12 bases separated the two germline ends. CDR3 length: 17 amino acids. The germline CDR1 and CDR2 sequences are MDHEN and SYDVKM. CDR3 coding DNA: TGTGCCAGCAGTTTCTCCGAGAAGAGCTCCTATAATTCACCCCTCCACTTT. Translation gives CASSFSEKSSYNSPLHF.

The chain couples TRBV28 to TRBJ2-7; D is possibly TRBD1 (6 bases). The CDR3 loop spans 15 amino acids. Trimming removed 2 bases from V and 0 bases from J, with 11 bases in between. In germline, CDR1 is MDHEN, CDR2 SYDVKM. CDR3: CASSLRQAPSYEQYF. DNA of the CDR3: TGTGCCAGCAGTTTAAGACAGGCCCCCTCCTACGAGCAGTACTTC. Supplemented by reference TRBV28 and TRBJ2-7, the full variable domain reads DVKVTQSSRYLVKRTGEKVFLECVQDMDHENMFWYRQDPGLGLRLIYFSYDVKMKEKGDIPEGYSVSREKKERFSLILESASTNQTSMYLCASSLRQAPSYEQYFGPGTRLTVT.

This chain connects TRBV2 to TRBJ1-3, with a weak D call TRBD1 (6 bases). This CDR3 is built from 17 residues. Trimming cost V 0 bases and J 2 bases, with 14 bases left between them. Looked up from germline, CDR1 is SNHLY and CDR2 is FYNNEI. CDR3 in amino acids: CASSEAQSHRAGNTIYF. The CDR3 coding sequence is TGTGCCAGCAGTGAAGCTCAGAGCCACAGGGCTGGAAACACCATATATTTT.

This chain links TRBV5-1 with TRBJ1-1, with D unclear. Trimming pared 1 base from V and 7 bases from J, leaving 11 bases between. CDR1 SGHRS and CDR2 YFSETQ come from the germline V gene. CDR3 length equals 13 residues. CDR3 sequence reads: CASSLNSGNEAFF. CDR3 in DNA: TGCGCCAGCAGCTTGAATTCCGGGAATGAAGCTTTCTTT.

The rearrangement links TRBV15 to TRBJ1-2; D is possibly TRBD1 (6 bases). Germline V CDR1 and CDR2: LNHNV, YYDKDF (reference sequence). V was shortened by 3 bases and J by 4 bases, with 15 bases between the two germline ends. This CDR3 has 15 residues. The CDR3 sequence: CATSRGGGARYGYTF. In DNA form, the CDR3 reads TGTGCCACCAGCAGGGGAGGGGGGGCCCGCTATGGCTACACCTTC. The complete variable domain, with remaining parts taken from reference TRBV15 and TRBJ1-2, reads DAMVIQNPRYQVTQFGKPVTLSCSQTLNHNVMYWYQQKSSQAPKLLFHYYDKDFNNEADTPDNFQSRRPNTSFCFLDIRSPGLGDTAMYLCATSRGGGARYGYTFGSGTRLTVV.

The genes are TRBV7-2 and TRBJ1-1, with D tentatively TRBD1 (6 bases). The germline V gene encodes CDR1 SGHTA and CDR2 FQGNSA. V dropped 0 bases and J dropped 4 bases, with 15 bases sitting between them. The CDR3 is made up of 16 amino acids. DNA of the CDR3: TGTGCCAGCAGCTTAGCCCTCGGGTCAGGGGTCACTGAAGCTTTCTTT. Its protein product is CASSLALGSGVTEAFF.

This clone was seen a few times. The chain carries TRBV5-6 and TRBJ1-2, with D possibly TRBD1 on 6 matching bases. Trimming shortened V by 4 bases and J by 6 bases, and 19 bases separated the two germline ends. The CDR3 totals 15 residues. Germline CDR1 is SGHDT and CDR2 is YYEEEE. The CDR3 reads CASSSTSGGAHGYTF. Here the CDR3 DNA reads TGTGCCAGCAGCAGTACTAGCGGGGGGGCCCATGGCTACACCTTC.

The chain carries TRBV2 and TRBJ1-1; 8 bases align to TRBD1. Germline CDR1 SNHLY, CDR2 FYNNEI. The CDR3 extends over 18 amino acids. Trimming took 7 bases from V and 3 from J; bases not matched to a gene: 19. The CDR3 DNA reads TGTGCCAGCAAGACGCTGACAGGGGAAATGAAGTGGGACACTGAAGCTTTCTTT. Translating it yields CASKTLTGEMKWDTEAFF.

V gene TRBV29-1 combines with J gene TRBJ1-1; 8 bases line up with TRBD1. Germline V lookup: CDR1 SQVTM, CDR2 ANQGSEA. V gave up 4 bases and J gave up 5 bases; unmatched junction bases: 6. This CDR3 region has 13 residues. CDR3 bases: TGCAGCGTTGGGACAGGGAGTTGGACTGAAGCTTTCTTT. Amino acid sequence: CSVGTGSWTEAFF.

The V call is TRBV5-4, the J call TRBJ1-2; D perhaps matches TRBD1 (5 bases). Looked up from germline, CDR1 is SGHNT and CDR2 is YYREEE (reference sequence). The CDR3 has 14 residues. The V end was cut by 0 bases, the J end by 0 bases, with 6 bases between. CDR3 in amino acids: CASSLGGANYGYTF. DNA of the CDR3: TGTGCCAGCAGCTTGGGGGGGGCTAACTATGGCTACACCTTC. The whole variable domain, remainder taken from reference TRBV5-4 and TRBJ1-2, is ETGVTQSPTHLIKTRGQQVTLRCSSQSGHNTVSWYQQALGQGPQFIFQYYREEENGRGNFPPRFSGLQFPNYSSELNVNALELDDSALYLCASSLGGANYGYTFGSGTRLTVV.

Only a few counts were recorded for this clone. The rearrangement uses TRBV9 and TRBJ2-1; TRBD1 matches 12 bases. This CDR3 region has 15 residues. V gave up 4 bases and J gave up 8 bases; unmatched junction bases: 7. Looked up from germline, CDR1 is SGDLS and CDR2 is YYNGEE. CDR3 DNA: TGTGCCAGCAGCATTGGGACAGGGGGCTTCTATGAGCAGTTCTTC. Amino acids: CASSIGTGGFYEQFF.

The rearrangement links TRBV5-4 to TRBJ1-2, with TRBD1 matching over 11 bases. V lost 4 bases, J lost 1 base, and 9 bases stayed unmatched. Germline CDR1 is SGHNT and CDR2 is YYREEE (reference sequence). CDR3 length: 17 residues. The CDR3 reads CASSPSGQGGVNYGYTF. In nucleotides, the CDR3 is TGTGCCAGCAGCCCGTCGGGACAGGGGGGAGTTAACTATGGCTACACCTTC.

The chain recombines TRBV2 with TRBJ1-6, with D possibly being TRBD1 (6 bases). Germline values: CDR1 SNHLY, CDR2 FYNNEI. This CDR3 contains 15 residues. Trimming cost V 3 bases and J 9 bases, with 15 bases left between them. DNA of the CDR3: TGTGCCAGCAGTGATGCAGGGGACGACATTTCACCCCTCCACTTT. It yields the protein CASSDAGDDISPLHF. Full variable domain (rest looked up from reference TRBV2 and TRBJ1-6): EPEVTQTPSHQVTQMGQEVILRCVPISNHLYFYWYRQILGQKVEFLVSFYNNEISEKSEIFDDQFSVERPDGSNFTLKIRSTKLEDSAMYFCASSDAGDDISPLHFGNGTRLTVT.

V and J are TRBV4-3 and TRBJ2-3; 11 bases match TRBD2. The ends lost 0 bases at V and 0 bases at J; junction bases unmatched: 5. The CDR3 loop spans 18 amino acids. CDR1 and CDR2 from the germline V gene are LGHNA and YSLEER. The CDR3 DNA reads TGCGCCAGCAGCCAAGATACGGCTAGCGGGGGGAGCACAGATACGCAGTATTTT. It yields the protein CASSQDTASGGSTDTQYF.

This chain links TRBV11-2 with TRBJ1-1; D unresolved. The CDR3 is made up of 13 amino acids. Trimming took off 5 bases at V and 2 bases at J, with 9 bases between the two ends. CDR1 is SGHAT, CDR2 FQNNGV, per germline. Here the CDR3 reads CASSQTQNTEAFF. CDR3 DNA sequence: TGTGCCAGCAGCCAGACACAAAACACTGAAGCTTTCTTT.

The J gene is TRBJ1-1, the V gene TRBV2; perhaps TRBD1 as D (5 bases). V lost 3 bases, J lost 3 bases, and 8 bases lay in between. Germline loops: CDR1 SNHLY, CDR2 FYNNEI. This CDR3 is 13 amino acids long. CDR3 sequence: CASSDGGYTEAFF. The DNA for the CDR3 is TGTGCCAGCAGTGACGGGGGGTACACTGAAGCTTTCTTT.